These 6 T cell receptor beta chains came from one sample sequenced in a study of cytomegalovirus exposure and HLA in healthy donors. Profiled with immunoSEQ multiplex PCR; TCRdb holds only in-frame clones, not every one. This sample has some 210,000 clones; about nine tenths occur once, and the top ten carry roughly 2%. Sequenced: PBMCs. The source of these receptors is a young woman in good health and CMV-seropositive.

The chain is built from TRBV5-1 and TRBJ1-2; TRBD1 aligns across 9 bases. The germline V gene encodes CDR1 SGHRS and CDR2 YFSETQ. Trimming removed 4 bases from V and 4 bases from J; junction bases left unmatched: 8. CDR3 length: 15 residues. This CDR3 is CASSRRDRGFYGYTF. CDR3 DNA: TGCGCCAGCAGCCGCCGAGACAGGGGGTTCTATGGCTACACCTTC.

This clone has just one count. The V gene is TRBV7-9, the J gene TRBJ2-5, with 7 bases fitting TRBD1. Germline V lookup: CDR1 SEHNR, CDR2 FQNEAQ (reference sequence). V dropped 5 bases and J dropped 2; count of bases not matched to a gene: 8. The CDR3 has 15 amino acids. CDR3 sequence reads: CASSLKTGPQETQYF. CDR3 DNA sequence: TGTGCCAGCAGCCTAAAGACAGGGCCTCAAGAGACCCAGTACTTC.

This chain links TRBV29-1 with TRBJ1-5; 7 bases map to TRBD1. This CDR3 has 13 amino acids. Germline assignment: CDR1 SQVTM and CDR2 ANQGSEA. V was pared by 6 bases and J by 6 bases, with 8 bases of the junction left unmatched. CDR3 loop: CSVTGYAGQPQHF. In DNA, the CDR3 is TGCAGCGTGACAGGGTATGCGGGTCAGCCCCAGCATTTT.

The chain has TRBV19 and TRBJ1-4; D unresolved. The CDR3 extends over 15 amino acids. The germline V gene has CDR1 LNHDA and CDR2 SQIVND (reference sequence). Trimming shortened V by 6 bases and J by 0 bases, and 11 bases separated the two germline ends. The CDR3 DNA is TGTGCCAGTAGACCCGCGCTGTCAACTAATGAAAAACTGTTTTTT. It is translated as CASRPALSTNEKLFF.

This chain connects TRBV28 to TRBJ1-2; D might be TRBD1 (5 bases). The CDR3 sequence is 13 residues long. Germline loops: CDR1 MDHEN, CDR2 SYDVKM. V lost 2 bases and J 7 bases, leaving 11 bases between the germline ends. CDR3 amino acids: CASSLRGMGGYTF. As DNA, the CDR3 is TGTGCCAGCAGTTTAAGGGGCATGGGTGGCTACACCTTC.

The chain links TRBV11-3 to TRBJ1-1; 8 bases match TRBD1. Germline assignment: CDR1 SGHNT and CDR2 YENEEA. CDR3 length: 16 amino acids. The V segment lost 1 base and the J segment 1 base; nucleotides outside the gene matches: 5. CDR3 sequence: CASSLGSGQENTEAFF. The CDR3 DNA reads TGTGCCAGCAGCTTAGGGTCGGGACAGGAGAACACTGAAGCTTTCTTT. The full variable domain, with the rest looked up from reference TRBV11-3 and TRBJ1-1, is EAGVVQSPRYKIIEKKQPVAFWCNPISGHNTLYWYLQNLGQGPELLIRYENEEAVDDSQLPKDRFSAERLKGVDSTLKIQPAELGDSAVYLCASSLGSGQENTEAFFGQGTRLTVV.